This T cell receptor beta chain derives from a study of blood T cell repertoires in COVID-19 (TCRdb year 2020). With respect to the entire study: The collaborator samples originated in the United States, Italy and Spain and spanned the acute and convalescent phases of COVID-19. The repertoires were made available in a free public database intended to serve as a resource for research on the immune response to SARS-CoV-2. The prospective study material was composed of cDNA or gDNA derived from T cells, B-cell-depleted T cells, or PBMCs. Samples were obtained from the ongoing ImmuneRACE study (first 160 participants) and from some 1,300 subjects provided by 6 global collaborators. Subjects who had been exposed to COVID-19, were actively infected with it, or had recovered from it provided the deeply sampled blood TCRbeta repertoires that made up the dataset. Nearly every sample came with metadata listing a de-identified subject ID, COVID-19 status, age in years and sex. HLA class I and class II types, where available, came from metadata supplied by the sample provider rather than from assay-based typing.

On this clone itself: The target of this receptor is not known. No quality values exist for individual bases; no much larger clone is one base distant.

Whole blood was collected in K2EDTA tubes by collaborating institutions according to the institutions' own protocols. For TCRbeta analysis, collaborators shipped samples in one of three forms: frozen whole blood, isolated PBMCs, or DNA extracted from either of those sample types. Summary of the overall study and its limitations: How much clinical and demographic metadata was included differed by source and by participant, and the metadata was provided uncurated.

For CDR1 and CDR2, the germline V gene (reference sequence) lists MNHNY and SVGAGI. The CDR3 measures 12 amino acids from cysteine to phenylalanine. Only the CDR3 region is kept as DNA, spanning 36 bases read in frame from base 1. V and J are truncated by 6 bases and 5 bases respectively, leaving an intervening sequence of 8 bases. The immunoSEQ Assay, a bias-controlled multiplex PCR, was used to amplify TCRbeta CDR3 regions from genomic DNA. The study's processing was this. Within the assay, amplification of reference gene primers was used to estimate how many nucleated cells each sample contained. Sequence reads were collapsed and filtered to measure the absolute abundance of every unique TCRbeta CDR3 rearrangement. For each sample, productive Simpson clonality was calculated by taking the square root of Simpson's diversity index across productive rearrangements. Entries here come from immuneACCESS through TCRdb and include only in-frame sequences with V and J called. Some clones fail to appear in such tables; in the studies checked, an unresolved V gene covers under half of the shortfall, and the cause of the remainder is unknown. The V and J calls and the clone size are those of that table, but D and trimming were determined from the DNA. This sample has 200,000 to 250,000 clones in its table, and over 60% of those were observed once. The ten largest clonotypes hold around 5.1% of the sample.

This TCR was sampled from a woman in her 70s with acute or convalescent COVID-19. In this chain, TRBV6-6 is recombined with TRBJ2-1; tentative D gene TRBD2, with 5 bases matching. Sample: peripheral blood. The CDR3 region: CASRRLNNEQFF. In nucleotides, the sequence is TGTGCCAGCAGACGACTAAACAATGAGCAGTTCTTC.